This is a list of T cell receptor beta chains from one sample in a study of blood T cells in healthy people across ages. MiXCR was run by TCRdb on the 5' RACE reads, yielding one entry per CDR3 protein. The sample holds 1.5 million to 2 million distinct CDR3 sequences; roughly a third are singletons and the top ten take over 9%. The sequencing sample was made of blood. The receptors derive from a woman aged 25 to 45 in good health. CDR3s include the opening cysteine and the closing phenylalanine or tryptophan. A D gene is named only where the DNA matches it firmly. The size entry is marked missing in some rows and otherwise reads once, few, many or a size class.

V gene: TRBV6-2/TRBV6-3; J gene: TRBJ2-3; clone size: few; D gene: TRBD2; CDR3 DNA: TGTGCCAGCAGTTACTCAATGACGGGAGGGCCCTCAGTCACAGATACGCAGTATTTT; CDR3 protein: CASSYSMTGGPSVTDTQYF
V gene: TRBV4-1; J gene: TRBJ2-7; clone size: few; D gene: .; CDR3 DNA: TGCGCCAGCAGCCCTCTAGGGGGGGTGAGCTCCTACGAGCAGTACTTC; CDR3 protein: CASSPLGGVSSYEQYF
V gene: TRBV20-1; J gene: TRBJ1-5; clone size: few; D gene: .; CDR3 DNA: TGCAGTGCCAATAAGGGGACTGCTTTCAATCAGCCCCAGCATTTT; CDR3 protein: CSANKGTAFNQPQHF
V gene: TRBV7-8; J gene: TRBJ2-6; clone size: many; D gene: TRBD1; CDR3 DNA: TGTGCCAGCAGCGACCGGGACAGGGGCTCTGGGGCCAACGTCCTGACTTTC; CDR3 protein: CASSDRDRGSGANVLTF
V gene: TRBV14; J gene: TRBJ1-2; clone size: .; D gene: .; CDR3 DNA: TGTGCCAGCAGCCATACAGGGTTTGGCTACACCTTC; CDR3 protein: CASSHTGFGYTF
V gene: TRBV27; J gene: TRBJ2-5; clone size: .; D gene: TRBD2; CDR3 DNA: TGTGCCAGCAGTCCTAGCGGGATAAAGACCCAGTACTTC; CDR3 protein: CASSPSGIKTQYF
V gene: TRBV5-1; J gene: TRBJ2-1; clone size: few; D gene: .; CDR3 DNA: TGCGCCAGCAGCCAATATAGACAGGACAATGAGCAGTTCTTC; CDR3 protein: CASSQYRQDNEQFF
V gene: TRBV7-9; J gene: TRBJ1-4; clone size: few; D gene: .; CDR3 DNA: TGTGCCAGCAGCTTAACAGGAGCAACTAATGAAAAACTGTTTTTT; CDR3 protein: CASSLTGATNEKLFF
V gene: TRBV7-9; J gene: TRBJ2-2; clone size: .; D gene: .; CDR3 DNA: TGTGCCAGCAGAGGAGGGCCGGGCACCGGGGAGCTGTTTTTT; CDR3 protein: CASRGGPGTGELFF
V gene: TRBV29-1; J gene: TRBJ1-2; clone size: .; D gene: .; CDR3 DNA: TGCAGCGTTGAAGATACTGGTTTCATCGCTAACTATGGCTACACCTTC; CDR3 protein: CSVEDTGFIANYGYTF
V gene: TRBV3-1; J gene: TRBJ2-7; clone size: .; D gene: .; CDR3 DNA: TGTGCCAGCAGCCAAGAGGGGCCGGGACCCTACGAGCAGTACTTC; CDR3 protein: CASSQEGPGPYEQYF
V gene: TRBV6-2/TRBV6-3; J gene: TRBJ1-2; clone size: .; D gene: .; CDR3 DNA: TGTGCCAGCAGTTACTCCTATGGGCGGAAGACGGGTGGCTACACCTTC; CDR3 protein: CASSYSYGRKTGGYTF
V gene: TRBV5-1; J gene: TRBJ2-3; clone size: .; D gene: .; CDR3 DNA: TGCGCCAGCAGCTTGGGCCCCCAAGAGGGAGATACGCAGTATTTT; CDR3 protein: CASSLGPQEGDTQYF
V gene: TRBV4-1; J gene: TRBJ1-2; clone size: few; D gene: TRBD1; CDR3 DNA: TGCGCCAGCAGCCAAGACGGTGGACAGGGACCTAACTATGGCTACACCTTC; CDR3 protein: CASSQDGGQGPNYGYTF
V gene: TRBV7-9; J gene: TRBJ2-1; clone size: .; D gene: TRBD2; CDR3 DNA: TGTGCCAGCAGCCCAAGACAGGCTAGCGGGAGGAGTAGCTCCTACGATGAGCAGTTCTTC; CDR3 protein: CASSPRQASGRSSSYDEQFF
V gene: TRBV27; J gene: TRBJ2-1; clone size: .; D gene: .; CDR3 DNA: TGTGCCAGCAGTTTTGGACACCCCCAGGCCATTGAGCAGTTCTTC; CDR3 protein: CASSFGHPQAIEQFF
V gene: TRBV20-1; J gene: TRBJ2-1; clone size: few; D gene: .; CDR3 DNA: TGCAGCCCCACACAAATAGGCCCTAATGAGCAGTTCTTC; CDR3 protein: CSPTQIGPNEQFF
V gene: TRBV27; J gene: TRBJ2-5; clone size: .; D gene: .; CDR3 DNA: TGTGCCAGCTTGTTTGAATCTATACAGGGGAGGAGAGAGACCCAGTACTTC; CDR3 protein: CASLFESIQGRRETQYF
V gene: TRBV7-2; J gene: TRBJ2-3; clone size: few; D gene: TRBD2; CDR3 DNA: TGTGCCAGCAGATCCCTAGCGGTGAGCACAGATACGCAGTATTTT; CDR3 protein: CASRSLAVSTDTQYF
V gene: TRBV14; J gene: TRBJ2-2; clone size: .; D gene: TRBD1; CDR3 DNA: TGTGCCAGCAGCCAAGATCGGGCAGGGGGCACGAGGTTCAACACCGGGGAGCTGTTTTTT; CDR3 protein: CASSQDRAGGTRFNTGELFF
V gene: TRBV7-6; J gene: TRBJ2-5; clone size: few; D gene: TRBD2; CDR3 DNA: TGTGCCAGCAGCTTATCCACTCAAAACCGGGACTACACGCAAGAGACCCAGTACTTC; CDR3 protein: CASSLSTQNRDYTQETQYF
V gene: TRBV2; J gene: TRBJ2-1; clone size: .; D gene: TRBD1; CDR3 DNA: TGTGCCAGCAGACACGCAGGGGGCTTCTACAATGAGCAGTTCTTC; CDR3 protein: CASRHAGGFYNEQFF
V gene: TRBV6-2/TRBV6-3; J gene: TRBJ2-5; clone size: .; D gene: .; CDR3 DNA: TGTGCCAGCAGTTACGATTCACTCGGGGAGACCCAGTACTTC; CDR3 protein: CASSYDSLGETQYF
V gene: TRBV6-6; J gene: TRBJ2-1; clone size: .; D gene: .; CDR3 DNA: TGTGCCAGCAGCGTAGAAGGCTCCGGGGAGCAGTTCTTC; CDR3 protein: CASSVEGSGEQFF
V gene: TRBV11-2; J gene: TRBJ2-5; clone size: .; D gene: .; CDR3 DNA: TGTGCCAGCAGCTACTCAAGCGGAGCGGAGACCCAGTACTTC; CDR3 protein: CASSYSSGAETQYF
V gene: TRBV4-2; J gene: TRBJ1-2; clone size: .; D gene: TRBD1; CDR3 DNA: TGTGCCAGCAACCCGGGACAGATAAATAACTATGGCTACACCTTC; CDR3 protein: CASNPGQINNYGYTF
V gene: TRBV20-1; J gene: TRBJ2-5; clone size: few; D gene: TRBD2; CDR3 DNA: TGCAGTGCCGCAGCGGGAGTACAGGAGACCCAGTACTTC; CDR3 protein: CSAAAGVQETQYF
V gene: TRBV7-3; J gene: TRBJ2-3; clone size: few; D gene: .; CDR3 DNA: TGTGCCAGCAGCTCAGGAGTCCCGTACACAGATACGCAGTATTTT; CDR3 protein: CASSSGVPYTDTQYF
V gene: TRBV28; J gene: TRBJ2-4; clone size: once; D gene: .; CDR3 DNA: TGTGCCAGCACAAGGGGCAAGGGCCCCGCCATTCGGTACTTC; CDR3 protein: CASTRGKGPAIRYF
V gene: TRBV11-2; J gene: TRBJ2-1; clone size: .; D gene: .; CDR3 DNA: TGTGCCAGCAGCCCCCGATCCGGGACCAAAAGCGGTGAGCAGTTCTTC; CDR3 protein: CASSPRSGTKSGEQFF
V gene: TRBV20-1; J gene: TRBJ2-1; clone size: .; D gene: TRBD2; CDR3 DNA: TGCAGTGCCCCATGGGGTTTAGCGGGGGGTAATGAGCAGTTCTTC; CDR3 protein: CSAPWGLAGGNEQFF
V gene: TRBV12-5; J gene: TRBJ2-3; clone size: .; D gene: TRBD1; CDR3 DNA: TGTGCTAGTGGTTTGGCTACAGGGGCGCGGGGCACAGATACGCAGTATTTT; CDR3 protein: CASGLATGARGTDTQYF
V gene: TRBV6-6; J gene: TRBJ1-5; clone size: .; D gene: TRBD1; CDR3 DNA: TGTGCCAGCACTGGACAGGGAAATCAGCCCCAGCATTTT; CDR3 protein: CASTGQGNQPQHF
V gene: TRBV11-2; J gene: TRBJ2-2; clone size: .; D gene: TRBD2; CDR3 DNA: TGTGCCAGCAGGAAGCCGGGACTAGTGAACACCGGGGAGCTGTTTTTT; CDR3 protein: CASRKPGLVNTGELFF
V gene: TRBV13; J gene: TRBJ1-1; clone size: .; D gene: .; CDR3 DNA: TGTGCCAGCAGCCCTCCATGGGCCGTAGGGATGAACACTGAAGCTTTCTTT; CDR3 protein: CASSPPWAVGMNTEAFF
V gene: TRBV6-1; J gene: TRBJ1-6; clone size: .; D gene: .; CDR3 DNA: TGTGCCAGCAGTAAACCAACCGGGACCGCCAATTCACCCCTCCACTTT; CDR3 protein: CASSKPTGTANSPLHF
V gene: TRBV7-9; J gene: TRBJ1-2; clone size: .; D gene: .; CDR3 DNA: TGTGCCAGCACGCAATCATACTATGGCTACACCTTC; CDR3 protein: CASTQSYYGYTF
V gene: TRBV9; J gene: TRBJ2-3; clone size: few; D gene: .; CDR3 DNA: TGTGCCAGCAGCGTAGGGAGGGTCCCTAGCACAGATACGCAGTATTTT; CDR3 protein: CASSVGRVPSTDTQYF
V gene: TRBV15; J gene: TRBJ2-1; clone size: .; D gene: TRBD2; CDR3 DNA: TGTGCCACCAGCAGAGGAGGTAGCGGGGGTGAGCAGTTCTTC; CDR3 protein: CATSRGGSGGEQFF
V gene: TRBV6-5; J gene: TRBJ1-1; clone size: many; D gene: .; CDR3 DNA: TGTGCCAGCAGTTATGGAGTGTGGACTGAAGCTTTCTTT; CDR3 protein: CASSYGVWTEAFF
V gene: TRBV20-1; J gene: TRBJ2-1; clone size: .; D gene: TRBD2; CDR3 DNA: TGCAGTGCTAGAGCTAGCGGGGGGGGTACCTACAATGAGCAGTTCTTC; CDR3 protein: CSARASGGGTYNEQFF
V gene: TRBV7-8; J gene: TRBJ1-2; clone size: many; D gene: TRBD1; CDR3 DNA: TGTGCCAGCAGCTTAGAGGCAGGGGGCTATGGCTACACCTTC; CDR3 protein: CASSLEAGGYGYTF
V gene: TRBV20-1; J gene: TRBJ2-7; clone size: few; D gene: .; CDR3 DNA: TGCAGTGCTAGCGGGACCGCCCCGTCCTACGAGCAGTACTTC; CDR3 protein: CSASGTAPSYEQYF
V gene: TRBV7-9; J gene: TRBJ2-7; clone size: many; D gene: TRBD2; CDR3 DNA: TGTGCCAGCAGTTCGACCTTTCCGGGAGGGACAACCTACGAGCAGTACTTC; CDR3 protein: CASSSTFPGGTTYEQYF
V gene: TRBV4-1; J gene: TRBJ2-3; clone size: .; D gene: TRBD2; CDR3 DNA: TGCGCCAGCAGCCAGGGGGGAGCGGGGGGCCCAGATACGCAGTATTTT; CDR3 protein: CASSQGGAGGPDTQYF
V gene: TRBV6-2/TRBV6-3; J gene: TRBJ2-7; clone size: .; D gene: .; CDR3 DNA: TGTGCCAGCAGTTACGGTAGGGGAGGCGAGCAGTACTTC; CDR3 protein: CASSYGRGGEQYF
V gene: TRBV6-1; J gene: TRBJ2-5; clone size: .; D gene: .; CDR3 DNA: TGTGCCAGCAGTGAAGCCCCAGACAGGGCGGGGGAGCAGTACTTC; CDR3 protein: CASSEAPDRAGEQYF